Described below is a single T cell receptor beta chain sequence and its context. This clonotype was detected only a few times. No cognate antigen has been identified for it. It has no much larger one-base neighbor in the sample; base qualities were not kept. TCRdb lists the instrument as Illumina NovaSeq 6000. Using 5'RACE with constant-segment primers, TCRalpha and TCRbeta cDNA libraries were constructed, with sample barcodes and unique molecular identifiers added in the process. Trizol reagent was used to extract RNA from every sample. The libraries were amplified in two PCR steps, and the second step added a second sample barcode and Illumina TruSeq adapters. Libraries were sequenced on an Illumina NovaSeq with 2 x 150 bp paired-end reads. Per the source publication's procedure: Demultiplexing of reads and collapsing into UMI-guided consensus sequences were performed with migec v1.2.7. With mixcr v2.1.11, UMI consensuses were aligned to TRA and TRB V and J templates and assembled into clonotypes. Expanded or contracted clonotypes were those called significant by both edgeR and NoisET, with noise models trained on biological replicates. For edgeR calls, the thresholds were a false discovery rate-adjusted p below 0.01 and a log2 fold-change of 1. As an exploratory analysis of dynamics, PCA with hierarchical clustering was applied to max-normalized trajectories of the 1000 most abundant clonotypes. Separately sequenced CD4+ and CD8+ repertoires were used to assign the CD4 or CD8 phenotype of responding clones. The raw public data were reprocessed by TCRdb itself: fastp quality trimming at Q25, MiXCR clonotype calling, in-frame beta chains only. CDR3 protein duplicates are merged, each entry listing the most common genes and DNA. These V and J calls derive from TCRdb rather than the authors' analysis. The sample data list fewer than 150,000 distinct CDR3 sequences, and about 5.9% of these were observed just once. The top ten constitute roughly 2% of the sample.

The data stem from a study of T-cell memory formation after mild COVID-19 (dated by TCRdb to about 2021). About the full investigation: Most TCR sequence clusters were specific to one of the two donors. The cohort comprised two young, previously healthy adult volunteers, one female and one male. T-cell clones expanding and contracting after mild COVID-19 in two donors were tracked by longitudinal TCRalpha and TCRbeta repertoire sequencing.

V lost 3 bases and J lost 0 bases, and the count of bases not matched to a germline gene is 5. The CDR3, from cysteine to phenylalanine, totals 15 residues. Only the CDR3 part of the read is kept: 45 bases, read in frame from the first base. CDR1 SGHKS and CDR2 YYEKEE are derived from the germline V gene (reference sequence). Here is what the overall study found, with its caveats: Contracting CD4+ clones were located mainly in the CM and EM memory subsets, whereas CD8+ clones were found to be enriched in EMRA. Clones contracting from day 15 to 85 had balanced CD4/CD8 phenotypes, while a second wave expanding from day 15 to 37 was biased towards CD4+. The study covered only a couple of mild cases, and larger cohorts including severe cases with pre-infection samples were considered necessary. SARS-CoV-2 specificity of the second-wave clones peaking on day 37 was not confirmed. Some responding clones were detected in pre-infection memory, suggesting pre-existing cross-reactive memory T cells joined the SARS-CoV-2 response.

PBMCs were isolated by Ficoll-Paque density gradient centrifugation. The TCR was taken from an adult woman who had mild COVID-19 (a few samples of this study predate the infection). The sample titles of this study are shuffled in the database, so cell type and time point are left out; the donor was told from shared clones. Recombination connected TRBV5-5 to TRBJ1-1; 7 middle bases align to TRBD1. Specimen: PBMCs or a T cell subset sorted from them (not recorded which). Here is the DNA: TGTGCCAGCAGCTCAAAACAGGGGATGAACACTGAAGCTTTCTTT. Its translation is CASSSKQGMNTEAFF.